The entry that follows covers one T cell receptor beta chain sequence. The antigen is unknown. The CDR3 loop spans 12 amino acids. The J segment lost 2 bases and the V segment lost 7 bases, leaving 4 bases of the junction unmatched. From germline, CDR1 is GTSNPN and CDR2 SVGIG (reference sequence). Each CDR3 protein is one row after TCRdb ran MiXCR on the 5' RACE reads. The sample includes roughly 120,000 distinct CDR3 sequences, 6.5% to 9% of them seen just once. The data stem from a study of T cells after yellow fever vaccination. Study at large: SMART-Seq v4 Ultra Low Input prepared libraries from low-cell fractions. Findings of the study overall: Boosting was followed by the reappearance of most primary-vaccination clones (less than 98% CD4, 85% to 90% CD8). Abundant clonotypes from the bulk population could have been carried over as contaminants into FACS-sorted repertoires. The CD4 and CD8 compartments had a small share of their clonotypes in common.

Sequencing used CD4+ T cells sorted from PBMCs, obtained roughly 45 days after the first yellow fever vaccination. This sequence joins TRBV30 and TRBJ2-7, with TRBD1 matching over 8 bases. This clonotype originated in a man aged 18 to 30 who received the YFV17D yellow fever vaccine. CDR3 sequence: CAFDRGAYEQYF. DNA for the CDR3: TGTGCCTTTGACAGGGGCGCCTACGAGCAGTACTTC.